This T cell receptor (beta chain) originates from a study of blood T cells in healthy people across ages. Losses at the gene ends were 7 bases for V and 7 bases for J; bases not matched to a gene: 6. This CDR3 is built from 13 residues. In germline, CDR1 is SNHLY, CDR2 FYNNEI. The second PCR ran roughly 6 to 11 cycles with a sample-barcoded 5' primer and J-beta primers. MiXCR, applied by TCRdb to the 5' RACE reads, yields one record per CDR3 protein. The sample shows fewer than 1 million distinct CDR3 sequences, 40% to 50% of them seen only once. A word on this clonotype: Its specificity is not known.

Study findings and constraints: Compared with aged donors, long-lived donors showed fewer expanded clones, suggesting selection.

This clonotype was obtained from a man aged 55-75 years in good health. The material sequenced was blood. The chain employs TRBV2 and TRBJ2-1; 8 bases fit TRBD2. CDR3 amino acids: CASIYGGGNEQFF. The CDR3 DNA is TGTGCCAGCATTTACGGGGGGGGGAATGAGCAGTTCTTC. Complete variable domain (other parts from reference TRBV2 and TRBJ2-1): EPEVTQTPSHQVTQMGQEVILRCVPISNHLYFYWYRQILGQKVEFLVSFYNNEISEKSEIFDDQFSVERPDGSNFTLKIRSTKLEDSAMYFCASIYGGGNEQFFGPGTRLTVL.